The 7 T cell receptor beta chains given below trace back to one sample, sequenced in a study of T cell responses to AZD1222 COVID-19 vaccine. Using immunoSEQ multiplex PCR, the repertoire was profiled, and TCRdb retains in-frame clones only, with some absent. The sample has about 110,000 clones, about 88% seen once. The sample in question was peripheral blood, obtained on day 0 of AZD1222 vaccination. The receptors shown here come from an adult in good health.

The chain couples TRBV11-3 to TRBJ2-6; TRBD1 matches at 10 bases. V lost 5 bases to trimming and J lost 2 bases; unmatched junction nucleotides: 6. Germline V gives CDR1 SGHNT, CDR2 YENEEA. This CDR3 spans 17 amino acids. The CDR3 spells CASSPGTGDPGANVLTF. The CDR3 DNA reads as TGTGCCAGCAGCCCGGGGACAGGGGACCCTGGGGCCAACGTCCTGACTTTC.

This CDR3 is CASSIQGPNNEQFF. For the CDR3, the DNA is TGTGCCAGTAGTATACAGGGCCCAAACAATGAGCAGTTCTTC. V gene TRBV19 combines with J gene TRBJ2-1, with D perhaps TRBD1 (5 bases). Germline V CDR1 and CDR2: LNHDA, SQIVND (reference sequence). The V gene lost 2 bases and the J gene lost 5 bases, with 10 bases spanning the gap. The CDR3 covers 14 residues.

CDR3 protein: CASSQNTGSYEQYF. The CDR3, as DNA: TGCGCCAGCAGCCAGAACACAGGATCCTACGAGCAGTACTTC. V and J are TRBV4-1 and TRBJ2-7, with D maybe TRBD1 (5 bases). Trimming took 3 bases from V and 1 from J, leaving 10 bases between them. The CDR3 contains 14 residues. Germline CDR1 is MGHRA and CDR2 is YSYEKL.

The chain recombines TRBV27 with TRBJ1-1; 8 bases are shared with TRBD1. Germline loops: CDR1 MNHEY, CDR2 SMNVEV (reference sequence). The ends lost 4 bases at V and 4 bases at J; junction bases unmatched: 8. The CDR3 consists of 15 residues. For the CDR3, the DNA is TGTGCCAGCAGTTCCGGACAGGGTATTTCCACTGAAGCTTTCTTT. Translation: CASSSGQGISTEAFF.

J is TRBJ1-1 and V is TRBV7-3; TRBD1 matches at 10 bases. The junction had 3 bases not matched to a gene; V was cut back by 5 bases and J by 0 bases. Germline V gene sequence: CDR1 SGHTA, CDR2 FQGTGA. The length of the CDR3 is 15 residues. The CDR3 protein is CASSMDRGMNTEAFF. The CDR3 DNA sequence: TGTGCCAGCAGCATGGACAGGGGGATGAACACTGAAGCTTTCTTT.

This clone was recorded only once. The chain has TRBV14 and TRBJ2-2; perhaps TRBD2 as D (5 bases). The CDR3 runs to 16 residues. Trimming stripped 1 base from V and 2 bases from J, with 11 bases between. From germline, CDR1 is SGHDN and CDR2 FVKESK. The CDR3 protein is CASSQVAGLNTGELFF. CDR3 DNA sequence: TGTGCCAGCAGCCAAGTTGCGGGCCTAAACACCGGGGAGCTGTTTTTT.

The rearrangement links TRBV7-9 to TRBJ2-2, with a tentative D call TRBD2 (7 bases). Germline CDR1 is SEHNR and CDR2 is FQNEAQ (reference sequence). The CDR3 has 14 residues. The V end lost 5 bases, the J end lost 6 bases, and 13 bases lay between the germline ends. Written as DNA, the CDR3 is TGTGCCAGCAGCCCAAGGGGGGGTGCCGGGGAGCTGTTTTTT. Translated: CASSPRGGAGELFF.